The following is a T cell receptor beta chain sequence with its context. Its target is not known. The source of the sample is a study of cytomegalovirus exposure and HLA in healthy donors. 60 Vbeta and 13 Jbeta primers were used in PCR. Clones were read by immunoSEQ multiplex PCR, and TCRdb kept only the in-frame ones, dropping some. The sample has over 95,000 clones, 70% to 85% seen once. Study-level results: Per a prior analysis, the majority of TCR beta V segments were productive roughly 87% or roughly 30% of the time.

Germline V CDR1 and CDR2: SGHRS, YFSETQ. This CDR3 spans 13 amino acids. With 5 bases clipped from V and 3 bases from J, the junction kept 3 bases outside the gene matches. The rearrangement joins TRBV5-1 to TRBJ2-7, with 9 bases that match TRBD1. The material sequenced was PBMCs. This TCR was sampled from a man aged 40-50 years in good health and CMV-seropositive. CDR3 DNA: TGCGCCAGCAGATCGGACAGGGGCTACGAGCAGTACTTC. This sequence encodes CASRSDRGYEQYF.